This T cell receptor (beta chain) derives from a study of CD8 T cells in ankylosing spondylitis. Each CDR3 protein is one row after TCRdb ran MiXCR on the 5' RACE reads. This sample has 200,000 to 250,000 distinct CDR3 sequences; about a quarter occur once, and the top ten carry about 6.9%. This clonotype was seen a few times. Its cognate antigen is unknown. The study's findings and limits: CD8+ by phenotype, disease-linked clones were relatively rare in peripheral blood.

J was trimmed by 4 bases and V by 0 bases; bases with no gene match: 1. Germline V gene lookup returns CDR1 LNHNV and CDR2 YYDKDF (reference sequence). The CDR3 runs 14 residues. The sample taken for sequencing was blood, either unsorted or a sorted T cell fraction (not recorded which). The gene calls are TRBV15 and TRBJ2-5, with TRBD1 matching over 8 bases. The sequence was obtained from a male donor with ankylosing spondylitis or in good health (not recorded which). CDR3 sequence: CATSREDRGETQYF. CDR3 DNA: TGTGCCACCAGCAGAGAAGACAGGGGAGAGACCCAGTACTTC.